The rows below give T cell receptor beta chains drawn from one sample of a study of cytomegalovirus exposure and HLA in healthy donors. Data came from immunoSEQ multiplex PCR; TCRdb stores just in-frame clones and leaves some out. Of around 67,000 clones in the sample, 68% are singletons; the top ten hold 2% to 2.5%. The source material was PBMCs. The origin of the receptors is a woman aged 25 to 39 in good health and CMV-seronegative. The CDR3 runs from the conserved cysteine through the conserved F or W. Fields, in order: J gene, D gene, clone size, V gene, CDR3 DNA, CDR3 protein. A D gene is named only where the DNA matches it firmly. Size is stated for part of the rows, as once, few or many counts, or as a class when the clone is expanded.

j_gene: TRBJ2-7; d_gene: TRBD1; abundance: .; v_gene: TRBV6-5; CDR3nt: TGTGCCAGCATCAACAGGGGTGGAATCGAGCAGTACTTC; CDR3aa: CASINRGGIEQYF
j_gene: TRBJ2-5; d_gene: TRBD1; abundance: .; v_gene: TRBV13; CDR3nt: TGTGCCGGCAGCTTAGGGACAGCCCAAGAGACCCAGTACTTC; CDR3aa: CAGSLGTAQETQYF
j_gene: TRBJ2-7; d_gene: TRBD2; abundance: once; v_gene: TRBV6-7; CDR3nt: TGTGCCGCCTTAGACGGGGGGGGGCCCTACGAGCAGTACTTC; CDR3aa: CAALDGGGPYEQYF
j_gene: TRBJ2-1; d_gene: TRBD1; abundance: .; v_gene: TRBV5-5; CDR3nt: TGTGCCAGCAGCCCTCGGACAGGAAGAGACAATGAGCAGTTCTTC; CDR3aa: CASSPRTGRDNEQFF
j_gene: TRBJ2-3; d_gene: TRBD2; abundance: .; v_gene: TRBV19; CDR3nt: TGTGCCAGTAGTATTATCGGGGGGGTCACAGATACGCAGTATTTT; CDR3aa: CASSIIGGVTDTQYF
j_gene: TRBJ2-1; d_gene: TRBD1; abundance: .; v_gene: TRBV27; CDR3nt: TGTGCCAGCAGTTCCGGGACAGGGTTGACTTACAATGAGCAGTTCTTC; CDR3aa: CASSSGTGLTYNEQFF
j_gene: TRBJ2-3; d_gene: .; abundance: .; v_gene: TRBV7-9; CDR3nt: TGTGCCAGCAGCTTACGGGGCGGGACGGATACGCAGTATTTT; CDR3aa: CASSLRGGTDTQYF
j_gene: TRBJ1-2; d_gene: TRBD1; abundance: .; v_gene: TRBV28; CDR3nt: TGTGCCAGCAGTTTAGGAACAGGGGGCGGGGTAGTCTATGGCTACACCTTC; CDR3aa: CASSLGTGGGVVYGYTF
j_gene: TRBJ2-2; d_gene: TRBD1; abundance: .; v_gene: TRBV6-5; CDR3nt: TGTGCCAGCACCTCGACAGGGGGCCGGGAGCTGTTTTTT; CDR3aa: CASTSTGGRELFF
j_gene: TRBJ2-1; d_gene: TRBD2; abundance: .; v_gene: TRBV6-5; CDR3nt: TGTGCCAGCAGTTCGGCCGGGACTAGCGGGAATGAGCAGTTCTTC; CDR3aa: CASSSAGTSGNEQFF
j_gene: TRBJ2-5; d_gene: TRBD1; abundance: .; v_gene: TRBV9; CDR3nt: TGTGCCAGCAGCCCCCGACAGGGAGAGACCCAGTACTTC; CDR3aa: CASSPRQGETQYF
j_gene: TRBJ2-5; d_gene: .; abundance: .; v_gene: TRBV4-3; CDR3nt: TGCGCCAGCAGCCGGGACATCGAAGAGACCCAGTACTTC; CDR3aa: CASSRDIEETQYF
j_gene: TRBJ1-1; d_gene: TRBD1; abundance: .; v_gene: TRBV30; CDR3nt: TGTGCCTCCGAAGGGGGCAGGACAAACACTGAAGCTTTCTTT; CDR3aa: CASEGGRTNTEAFF
j_gene: TRBJ2-5; d_gene: TRBD2; abundance: few; v_gene: TRBV29-1; CDR3nt: TGCAGCGTTGAAGCTCCGGGACTAGCGGGGGGATCGGGAGAGCAGTACTTC; CDR3aa: CSVEAPGLAGGSGEQYF
j_gene: TRBJ2-2; d_gene: TRBD1; abundance: .; v_gene: TRBV7-2; CDR3nt: TGTGCCAGCATCCGGGACAGGGACCACGGGGAGCTGTTTTTT; CDR3aa: CASIRDRDHGELFF
j_gene: TRBJ2-1; d_gene: TRBD1; abundance: .; v_gene: TRBV7-3; CDR3nt: TGTGCCAGCAGCGACGGGACAGACATAGATTACAATGAGCAGTTCTTC; CDR3aa: CASSDGTDIDYNEQFF
j_gene: TRBJ2-1; d_gene: TRBD1; abundance: .; v_gene: TRBV6-1; CDR3nt: TGTGCCAGCACCACAGGGGATCGGAATGAGCAGTTCTTC; CDR3aa: CASTTGDRNEQFF
j_gene: TRBJ1-2; d_gene: TRBD1; abundance: .; v_gene: TRBV4-2; CDR3nt: TGTGCCAGCAGCCAAGGGGACAGGGGGATTGCTAACTATGGCTACACCTTC; CDR3aa: CASSQGDRGIANYGYTF
j_gene: TRBJ2-3; d_gene: TRBD1; abundance: once; v_gene: TRBV6-6; CDR3nt: TGTGCCAGCAGAGAGGGACAGGGTGACGATACGCAGTATTTT; CDR3aa: CASREGQGDDTQYF
j_gene: TRBJ1-1; d_gene: TRBD1; abundance: few; v_gene: TRBV18; CDR3nt: TGTGCCAGCTCACCGGGACAGGGCACTGAAGCTTTCTTT; CDR3aa: CASSPGQGTEAFF
j_gene: TRBJ2-7; d_gene: TRBD1; abundance: .; v_gene: TRBV2; CDR3nt: TGTGCCAGCAGTCAACCGGGACAGGGGCCCTGGGTGGACTTC; CDR3aa: CASSQPGQGPWVDF
j_gene: TRBJ1-3; d_gene: TRBD1; abundance: .; v_gene: TRBV30; CDR3nt: TGTGCCTGGAGTGTACAGGGGGCCGGAAACACCATATATTTT; CDR3aa: CAWSVQGAGNTIYF